What follows are 23 T cell receptor beta chains derived from one specimen sequenced in a study of regulatory T cells in long-lasting Graves disease. Time point defined: newly diagnosed GD, antithyroid drugs for less than 3 months. PBMC-extracted RNA yielded the TCR library. For TCR beta, libraries came from iRepertoire HTBI primers and Arm-PCR of CDR3 regions. TCRdb used MiXCR to reprocess the multiplex PCR reads, holding one entry per CDR3 protein. The table lists around 450,000 distinct CDR3 sequences, around 16% of them singletons, with approximately 7.8% in the top ten. These data were likewise used in another study, on T cells in Graves' hyperthyroidism and ophthalmopathy.

Specimen: peripheral blood mononuclear cells (PBMCs), collected at new diagnosis, from a patient treated with antithyroid drugs. These receptors all come from a woman aged 40 to 50 with Graves disease.

This clonotype was observed at least ten times. The J gene is TRBJ1-2, the V gene TRBV6-1; D is uncertain. The CDR3 is 16 residues long. V was trimmed by 10 bases and J by 0 bases, leaving 21 bases between them. In germline, CDR1 is MNHNS, CDR2 SASEGT. In DNA form, the CDR3 reads TGTGCCACCCACCTGAGGACGTCGGGCGCTAACTATGGCTACACCTTC. Residues: CATHLRTSGANYGYTF.

This clonotype appeared many times. The gene calls are TRBV6-1 and TRBJ1-5; a possible D gene is TRBD1 (5 bases). CDR3 size: 15 residues. The V gene's germline CDR1 is MNHNS and CDR2 SASEGT. The ends were cut back, 5 bases at V and 0 bases at J, with 11 bases in the middle. The CDR3 protein is CASSPGGISNQPQHF. DNA of the CDR3: TGTGCCAGCAGTCCCGGGGGGATTAGCAATCAGCCCCAGCATTTT.

V usage is TRBV7-9 and J usage is TRBJ2-3; 9 bases fit TRBD2. This CDR3 region has 18 residues. Germline V CDR1 and CDR2: SEHNR, FQNEAQ (reference sequence). Trimming cost V 5 bases and J 0 bases; bases outside gene matches: 12. Here the CDR3 reads CASSTRYGLAISTDTQYF. CDR3 nucleotide sequence: TGTGCCAGCAGCACTCGCTACGGACTAGCGATTAGCACAGATACGCAGTATTTT.

V usage is TRBV9 and J usage is TRBJ2-1; D is possibly TRBD2 (5 bases). V was pared by 4 bases and J by 5 bases, with 16 bases between. This CDR3 comprises 15 residues. Per germline, CDR1 SGDLS and CDR2 YYNGEE. CDR3 nucleotides: TGTGCCAGCAGCATAACGGGATGGGGTAACAATGAGCAGTTCTTC. Its translation is CASSITGWGNNEQFF.

This clonotype appeared many times. V and J are TRBV11-3 and TRBJ2-2, with a possible D match to TRBD2 (5 bases). From germline, CDR1 is SGHNT and CDR2 YENEEA. Trimming cost V 4 bases and J 6 bases, with 15 bases left between them. The CDR3 extends over 15 amino acids. CDR3 DNA: TGTGCCAGCAGCTCTCTCGGTGCCGGGGCCGGGGAGCTGTTTTTT. Protein product: CASSSLGAGAGELFF.

This clonotype was seen more than once but under ten times. The chain couples TRBV6-2 or TRBV6-3 to TRBJ2-7, with a weak D call TRBD1 (6 bases). CDR3 size: 13 residues. Trimming stripped 6 bases from V and 0 bases from J, with 9 bases between. The germline V gene has CDR1 MNHEY and CDR2 SVGEGT. The CDR3 loop is CASRTDSSYEQYF. The CDR3 bases are TGTGCCAGCAGAACGGACAGCTCCTACGAGCAGTACTTC.

Of note for this clonotype: Since a much larger clone is just one base distant, this may be a read error. The chain employs TRBV9 and TRBJ2-7, with D maybe TRBD1 (5 bases). This CDR3 is built from 15 residues. Per germline, CDR1 SGDLS and CDR2 YYNGEE. V lost 8 bases, J lost 0 bases, and 18 bases lay in between. CDR3 coding DNA: TGTGCCAGGAGTCCCGGACAAGGGGCCTCCTACGAGCAGTACTTC. Its translation is CARSPGQGASYEQYF.

The chain combines TRBV7-9 with TRBJ1-3; D is possibly TRBD1 (5 bases). Germline V CDR1 and CDR2: SEHNR, FQNEAQ (reference sequence). The V and J ends lost 2 bases and 0 bases respectively, with 11 bases between them. CDR3 length: 16 amino acids. CDR3 protein: CASSLMGPGSGNTIYF. CDR3 DNA sequence: TGTGCCAGCAGCTTAATGGGGCCCGGCTCTGGAAACACCATATATTTT.

About this clonotype itself: A much bigger clone sits one base away, suggesting this may be a read error. The V call is TRBV13, the J call TRBJ2-7, with 13 bases aligning to TRBD2. V shed 5 bases and J 3 bases; nucleotides not matched to a gene: 10. Germline CDR1 PRHDT, CDR2 FYEKMQ (reference sequence). This CDR3 has 17 residues. The CDR3 nucleotides read TGTGCCAGCAGCGACGGACTAGCGGGAGTACGATACTACGAGCAGTACTTC. Its protein is CASSDGLAGVRYYEQYF.

This clonotype occurred a few times. The V gene is TRBV2, the J gene TRBJ2-7, with 9 bases fitting TRBD2. Germline CDR1 is SNHLY and CDR2 is FYNNEI. The CDR3 covers 14 residues. Trimming at V came to 1 base and at J to 6 bases, leaving 4 bases not matched to a gene. CDR3 sequence reads: CASSEVAGAPEQYF. CDR3 DNA sequence: TGTGCCAGCAGTGAAGTAGCGGGAGCCCCCGAGCAGTACTTC.

The rearrangement joins TRBV4-3 to TRBJ2-2; D is uncertain. V gave up 2 bases and J gave up 4 bases, with 8 bases separating them. Germline loops: CDR1 LGHNA, CDR2 YSLEER. CDR3 length: 14 amino acids. The CDR3, as DNA: TGCGCCAGCAGCCAAATAAGGTTCACCGGGGAGCTGTTTTTT. Translated: CASSQIRFTGELFF.

This chain connects TRBV7-8 to TRBJ2-1; TRBD2 is a possible D gene (5 bases). The ends were cut back, 5 bases at V and 2 bases at J, with 13 bases in the middle. CDR1 SGHVS and CDR2 FQNEAQ come from the germline V gene. This CDR3 has 15 amino acids. The chain's CDR3 is CASSRHRGTYNEQFF. CDR3 bases: TGTGCCAGCAGCCGACACCGGGGTACCTACAATGAGCAGTTCTTC.

This clonotype appeared many times. This chain uses TRBV5-1 with TRBJ2-2; TRBD2 matches at 10 bases. The CDR3 consists of 16 residues. Germline CDR1 SGHRS, CDR2 YFSETQ. V shed 4 bases and J 0 bases; nucleotides not matched to a gene: 3. The CDR3 loop reads CASSLSGRANTGELFF. The CDR3 DNA sequence: TGCGCCAGCAGCCTGAGCGGGAGGGCGAACACCGGGGAGCTGTTTTTT.

The table lists this clonotype with many counts. The chain employs TRBV28 and TRBJ2-1; D is possibly TRBD1 or TRBD2 (5 bases each). The germline CDR1 and CDR2 sequences are MDHEN and SYDVKM. Trimming stripped 4 bases from V and 6 bases from J, with 13 bases between. This CDR3 region has 14 residues. The CDR3 nucleotides read TGTGCCAGCAGTTGGGACGTGGGGGTCAATGAGCAGTTCTTC. Amino acids: CASSWDVGVNEQFF.

This clonotype was seen only a few times. This chain joins TRBV6-1 and TRBJ2-3; D perhaps matches TRBD2 (6 bases). With 2 bases removed from V and 0 bases from J, the gap between germline ends came to 21 bases. This CDR3 contains 19 residues. Per germline, CDR1 MNHNS and CDR2 SASEGT. Here the CDR3 DNA reads TGTGCCAGCAGTGAATGGGGTAGCGGAGGACCTACTAGCACAGATACGCAGTATTTT. This codes for CASSEWGSGGPTSTDTQYF.

There are many counts of this clonotype. The V call is TRBV28, the J call TRBJ1-2; 7 positions agree with TRBD1. The CDR3 totals 12 residues. CDR1 is MDHEN and CDR2 is SYDVKM in the germline V gene. V trimming: 6 bases; J trimming: 7 bases; junction bases outside the gene matches: 5. The CDR3 loop reads CASSPGQAGYTF. Here the CDR3 DNA reads TGTGCCAGCAGCCCCGGACAGGCTGGCTACACCTTC.

This clonotype showed up many times. CDR3 sequence reads: CASRSGTSGTNEQFF. CDR3 nucleotides: TGTGCCAGCAGGTCCGGGACTAGCGGGACCAATGAGCAGTTCTTC. The chain has TRBV28 and TRBJ2-1; 13 bases line up with TRBD2. This CDR3 is 15 amino acids long. CDR1 and CDR2 (germline): MDHEN, SYDVKM. J lost 6 bases, V lost 6 bases, and 5 bases had no gene match.

There are a few counts of this clonotype. V is TRBV29-1 and J is TRBJ1-2; D gene uncertain. The CDR3 length is 12 residues. The V and J ends lost 4 bases and 0 bases respectively, with 6 bases between them. The germline gives CDR1 SQVTM, CDR2 ANQGSEA. The CDR3 region is CSVAKSNYGYTF. CDR3 nucleotide sequence: TGCAGCGTTGCGAAATCTAACTATGGCTACACCTTC.

This clonotype was counted many times. This sequence joins TRBV7-3 and TRBJ2-3, with D possibly TRBD2 on 5 matching bases. Between the trimmed V and J ends, which lost 5 bases and 8 bases, there was a span of 17 bases. The germline V gene has CDR1 SGHTA and CDR2 FQGTGA. This CDR3 is built from 14 residues. The CDR3 region is CASSPEGVLGTQYF. CDR3 in DNA: TGTGCCAGCAGCCCAGAGGGAGTCCTAGGTACGCAGTATTTT.

The V gene is TRBV6-1, the J gene TRBJ1-2; D is ambiguous. CDR3 length equals 14 residues. The ends were cut back, 7 bases at V and 3 bases at J, with 15 bases in the middle. Germline loops: CDR1 MNHNS, CDR2 SASEGT. The CDR3 region is CASTFTLADYGYTF. For the CDR3, the DNA is TGTGCCAGCACCTTCACACTGGCAGACTATGGCTACACCTTC.

This clonotype was picked up many times. V usage is TRBV20-1 and J usage is TRBJ2-1; D not certain. The V gene's germline CDR1 is DFQATT and CDR2 SNEGSKA (reference sequence). Trimming cost V 3 bases and J 7 bases, with 19 bases left between them. This CDR3 is built from 15 residues. The CDR3 DNA sequence: TGCAGTGCTAGGGTCCGTCCCGGACCTGGGAATGAGCAGTTCTTC. As protein: CSARVRPGPGNEQFF.

The V and J genes are TRBV29-1 and TRBJ1-1; D unresolved. Germline CDR1 reads SQVTM; CDR2 reads ANQGSEA. The length of the CDR3 is 11 residues. Trimming left V 3 bases short and J 4 bases short, with 6 bases between. In DNA, the CDR3 is TGCAGCGTTGAGCGAGTCACTGAAGCTTTCTTT. Translated: CSVERVTEAFF.

This clonotype has at least ten counts. The V gene is TRBV25-1, the J gene TRBJ1-1; TRBD1 agrees at 7 bases. J lost 4 bases, V lost 3 bases, and 5 bases had no gene match. Looked up from germline, CDR1 is MGHDK and CDR2 is SYGVNS. The length of the CDR3 is 14 residues. The CDR3 DNA follows: TGTGCCAGCAGTGACAGGGGGATGATCACTGAAGCTTTCTTT. This encodes CASSDRGMITEAFF.